This T cell receptor beta chain was sequenced during a study of blood T cell repertoires in COVID-19. The data were produced by immunoSEQ multiplex PCR, yet TCRdb's version contains in-frame clones alone and is incomplete. The data hold about 90,000 clones, with over 75% observed a single time. The CDR3 is made up of 15 amino acids. V lost 3 bases, J lost 0 bases, and 2 bases stayed unmatched. Per germline, CDR1 LNHNV and CDR2 YYDKDF (reference sequence). This clonotype was sampled from a human donor in a cohort sampled during active COVID-19. Sample: peripheral blood. V gene TRBV15 combines with J gene TRBJ2-1, with 7 bases identical to TRBD1. In DNA form, the CDR3 reads TGTGCCACCAGCAGGGGGACAGCCTCCTACAATGAGCAGTTCTTC. Its protein is CATSRGTASYNEQFF. The full variable domain, completed using reference TRBV15 and TRBJ2-1, is DAMVIQNPRYQVTQFGKPVTLSCSQTLNHNVMYWYQQKSSQAPKLLFHYYDKDFNNEADTPDNFQSRRPNTSFCFLDIRSPGLGDTAMYLCATSRGTASYNEQFFGPGTRLTVL.